This T cell receptor beta chain originates from a study of response to subunit inactivated influenza vaccine. General study results and limits: The authors put forward the suggestion that each seasonal influenza vaccination may bring in only a limited number of new T cells.

This CDR3 has 12 amino acids. The V gene lost 5 bases and the J gene lost 7 bases, with 9 bases spanning the gap. Germline lookup yields CDR1 SEHNR and CDR2 FQNEAQ (reference sequence). TCRdb called the RT-PCR reads again in MiXCR, with one record for every CDR3 protein. Of around 480,000 distinct CDR3 sequences listed, around 9.9% are singletons. This clonotype was seen a few times. The antigen remains unidentified. This sequence joins TRBV7-9 and TRBJ2-4, with a weak D call TRBD2 (5 bases). The origin of this receptor is a middle-aged man who received an inactivated influenza vaccine. The starting material was PBMCs from blood, obtained more than 35 days after vaccination. The DNA for the CDR3 is TGTGCCAGCAGCACCGGACTGAACATTCAGTACTTC. Encoded protein: CASSTGLNIQYF.